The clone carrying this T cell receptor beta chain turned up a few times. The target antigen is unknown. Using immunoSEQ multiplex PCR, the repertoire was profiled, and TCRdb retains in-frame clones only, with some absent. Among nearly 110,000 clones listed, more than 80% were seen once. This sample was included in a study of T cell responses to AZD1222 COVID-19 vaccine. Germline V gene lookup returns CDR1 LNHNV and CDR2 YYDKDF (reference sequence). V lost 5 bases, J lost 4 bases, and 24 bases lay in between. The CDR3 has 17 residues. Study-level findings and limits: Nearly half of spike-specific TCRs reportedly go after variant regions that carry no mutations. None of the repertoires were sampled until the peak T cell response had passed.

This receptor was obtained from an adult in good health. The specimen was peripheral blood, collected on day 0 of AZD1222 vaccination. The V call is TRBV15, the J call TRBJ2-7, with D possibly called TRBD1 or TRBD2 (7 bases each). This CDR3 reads CATSGWEGGDSRYEQYF. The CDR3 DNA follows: TGTGCCACCAGCGGATGGGAGGGGGGGGACAGTAGGTACGAGCAGTACTTC.